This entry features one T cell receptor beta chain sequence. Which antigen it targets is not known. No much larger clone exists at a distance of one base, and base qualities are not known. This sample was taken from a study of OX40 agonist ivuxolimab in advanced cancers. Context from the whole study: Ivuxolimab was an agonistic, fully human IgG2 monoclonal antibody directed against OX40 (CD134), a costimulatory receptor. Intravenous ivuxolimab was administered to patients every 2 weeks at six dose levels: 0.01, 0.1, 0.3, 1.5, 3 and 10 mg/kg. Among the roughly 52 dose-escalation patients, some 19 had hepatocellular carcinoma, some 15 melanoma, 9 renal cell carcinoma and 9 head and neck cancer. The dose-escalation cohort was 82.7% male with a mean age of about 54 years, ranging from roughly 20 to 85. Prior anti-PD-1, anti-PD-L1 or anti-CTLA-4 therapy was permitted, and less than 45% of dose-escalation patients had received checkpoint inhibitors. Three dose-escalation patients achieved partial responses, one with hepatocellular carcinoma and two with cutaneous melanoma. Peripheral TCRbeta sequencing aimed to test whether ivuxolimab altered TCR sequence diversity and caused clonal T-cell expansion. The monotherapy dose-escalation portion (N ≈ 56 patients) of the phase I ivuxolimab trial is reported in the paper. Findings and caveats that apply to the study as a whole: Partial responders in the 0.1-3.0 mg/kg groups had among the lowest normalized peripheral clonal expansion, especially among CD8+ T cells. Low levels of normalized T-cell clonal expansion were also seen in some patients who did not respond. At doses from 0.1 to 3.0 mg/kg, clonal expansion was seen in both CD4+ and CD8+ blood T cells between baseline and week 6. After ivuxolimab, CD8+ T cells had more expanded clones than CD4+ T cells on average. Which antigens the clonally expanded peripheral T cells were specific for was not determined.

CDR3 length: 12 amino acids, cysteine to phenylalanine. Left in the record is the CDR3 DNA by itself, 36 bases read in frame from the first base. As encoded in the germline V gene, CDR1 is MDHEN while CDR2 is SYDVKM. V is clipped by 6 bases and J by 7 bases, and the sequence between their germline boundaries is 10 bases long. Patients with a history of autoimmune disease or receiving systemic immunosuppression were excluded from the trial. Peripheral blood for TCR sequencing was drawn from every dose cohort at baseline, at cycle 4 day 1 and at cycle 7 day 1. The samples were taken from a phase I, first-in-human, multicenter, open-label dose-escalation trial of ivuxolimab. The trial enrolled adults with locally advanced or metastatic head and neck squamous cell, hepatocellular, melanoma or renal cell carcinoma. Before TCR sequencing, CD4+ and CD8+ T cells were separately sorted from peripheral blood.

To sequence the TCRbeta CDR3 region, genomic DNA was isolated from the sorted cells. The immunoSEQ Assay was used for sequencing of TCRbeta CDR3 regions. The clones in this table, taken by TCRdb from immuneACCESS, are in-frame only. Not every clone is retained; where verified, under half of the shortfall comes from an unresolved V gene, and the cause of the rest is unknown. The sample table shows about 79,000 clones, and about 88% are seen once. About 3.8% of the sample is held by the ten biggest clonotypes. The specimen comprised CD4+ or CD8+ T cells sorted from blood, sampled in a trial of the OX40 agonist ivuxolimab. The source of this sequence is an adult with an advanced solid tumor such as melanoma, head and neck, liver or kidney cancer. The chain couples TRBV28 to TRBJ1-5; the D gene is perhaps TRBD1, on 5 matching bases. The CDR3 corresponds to CASRLQDQPQHF. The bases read TGTGCCAGCAGGCTACAGGACCAGCCCCAGCATTTT.